This TCR beta chain appears in the sequencing data of a study of T cell responses to AZD1222 COVID-19 vaccine. General study results and limits: Recipients of two AZD1222 doses showed rising Spike-specific TCR breadth and depth. The donor cohort was predominantly white British with a female majority, and clonal diversity may have been underestimated. Repertoires in all cases were sampled only once the peak T cell response had passed. Within unmutated variant regions lay the reported targets of nearly half of spike-specific TCRs.

This table comes from immunoSEQ multiplex PCR, and its TCRdb copy is limited to in-frame clones, with some not included. The table shows about 170,000 clones, with 80% to 90% occurring only once. About this clone itself: Its antigen is unknown.

The sample here was peripheral blood, taken 28 days after the second dose of the MenACWY control vaccine. The clonotype comes from an adult who received the MenACWY meningococcal vaccine as a control.

The CDR3 DNA is TGTGCCATCAGTGAGGGACTAGCCGGGGAGACCCAGTACTTC. This translates into CAISEGLAGETQYF. The chain links TRBV10-3 to TRBJ2-5; the match to TRBD2 covers 8 bases. V gave up 2 bases and J gave up 5 bases; unmatched junction bases: 4. Germline V gives CDR1 ENHRY, CDR2 SYGVKD. The CDR3 sequence is 14 residues long.